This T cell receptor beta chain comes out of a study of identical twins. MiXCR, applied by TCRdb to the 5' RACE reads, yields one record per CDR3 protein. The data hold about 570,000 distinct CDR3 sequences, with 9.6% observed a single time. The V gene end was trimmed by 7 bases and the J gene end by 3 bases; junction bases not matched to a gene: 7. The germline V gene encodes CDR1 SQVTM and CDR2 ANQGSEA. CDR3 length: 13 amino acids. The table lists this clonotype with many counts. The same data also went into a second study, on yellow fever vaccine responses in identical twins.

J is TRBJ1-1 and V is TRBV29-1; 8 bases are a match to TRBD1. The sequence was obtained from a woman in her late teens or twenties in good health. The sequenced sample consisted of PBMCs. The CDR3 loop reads CSARKTGDTEAFF. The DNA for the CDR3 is TGCAGCGCACGAAAGACAGGGGACACTGAAGCTTTCTTT.